The rows below give T cell receptor beta chains drawn from one sample of a study of control samples from healthy donors and cancer patients. The assay was immunoSEQ multiplex PCR, and TCRdb's table has in-frame clones only and misses some. Of 150,000 to 200,000 clones listed, 91% are singletons. Sequencing input: blood. The origin of the receptors is a woman under 40 in good health. CDR3s leave out the opening cysteine and the closing phenylalanine or tryptophan. Each record gives: J gene, V gene, CDR3 protein.

j_call: TRBJ1-4; v_call: TRBV9; cdr3_aa: ASSVGRPNEKLF
j_call: TRBJ1-3; v_call: TRBV19; cdr3_aa: ASSIGTPVRNTIY
j_call: TRBJ1-1; v_call: TRBV14; cdr3_aa: ASSQEYGVTEAF
j_call: TRBJ2-1; v_call: TRBV10-1; cdr3_aa: ASSDPGSSYNEQF
j_call: TRBJ1-4; v_call: TRBV18; cdr3_aa: ASSPTYRQGANEKLF
j_call: TRBJ1-6; v_call: TRBV19; cdr3_aa: ASSIQGNSPLH
j_call: TRBJ1-5; v_call: TRBV2; cdr3_aa: ASSVAGGIQPQH
j_call: TRBJ2-1; v_call: TRBV20-1; cdr3_aa: SARDLDEQF
j_call: TRBJ2-1; v_call: TRBV5-1; cdr3_aa: ASSLETSGGAYNEQF
j_call: TRBJ1-5; v_call: TRBV3-1/TRBV3-2; cdr3_aa: ASSHPTGPNQPQH
j_call: TRBJ1-1; v_call: TRBV7-2; cdr3_aa: ASSLGQNTEAF
j_call: TRBJ2-1; v_call: TRBV29-1; cdr3_aa: SFLASSYNEQF
j_call: TRBJ1-4; v_call: TRBV28; cdr3_aa: ASSLLSVTATNEKLF
j_call: TRBJ1-2; v_call: TRBV5-8; cdr3_aa: ASSLAQVRGQKNGYT
j_call: TRBJ1-5; v_call: TRBV2; cdr3_aa: ASSGQGARGQPQH
j_call: TRBJ1-1; v_call: TRBV4-3; cdr3_aa: ASSQEGMGSTEAF
j_call: TRBJ1-2; v_call: TRBV3-1/TRBV3-2; cdr3_aa: ASSRQGYGYT
j_call: TRBJ2-3; v_call: TRBV11-1; cdr3_aa: ASSRTSTDTQY
j_call: TRBJ2-1; v_call: TRBV6-4; cdr3_aa: ASSAGGGSYNEQF
j_call: TRBJ1-1; v_call: TRBV3-1/TRBV3-2; cdr3_aa: ASSQGGGNTEAF
j_call: TRBJ2-7; v_call: TRBV14; cdr3_aa: ASSQGLAGGYEQY
j_call: TRBJ2-7; v_call: TRBV27; cdr3_aa: ASSLRDRGYEQY
j_call: TRBJ1-1; v_call: TRBV6-5; cdr3_aa: ASSYTGYNTEAF
j_call: TRBJ1-2; v_call: TRBV6-6; cdr3_aa: ASSPGTGYGYT
j_call: TRBJ1-4; v_call: TRBV5-1; cdr3_aa: ASSLVAGSEKLF
j_call: TRBJ1-4; v_call: TRBV6-4; cdr3_aa: ASSETGQANEKLF
j_call: TRBJ2-7; v_call: TRBV10-3; cdr3_aa: AISESGQAYEQY
j_call: TRBJ2-3; v_call: TRBV4-1; cdr3_aa: ASSQDRTSGSTDTQY
j_call: TRBJ1-6; v_call: TRBV12-3/TRBV12-4; cdr3_aa: ASRVLNSPLH
j_call: TRBJ1-2; v_call: TRBV30; cdr3_aa: AWRQGAAYGYT
j_call: TRBJ2-7; v_call: TRBV5-3; cdr3_aa: ARSWTGIWY
j_call: TRBJ2-3; v_call: TRBV10-3; cdr3_aa: AISESKGASTDTQY
j_call: TRBJ1-2; v_call: TRBV5-1; cdr3_aa: ASSLASSIYGYT
j_call: TRBJ1-1; v_call: TRBV28; cdr3_aa: ASSLLYTEAF
j_call: TRBJ1-5; v_call: TRBV7-9; cdr3_aa: ASSLETGGGQPQH
j_call: TRBJ2-2; v_call: TRBV12-2; cdr3_aa: ASRLGGLAGGGTGELF
j_call: TRBJ2-5; v_call: TRBV30; cdr3_aa: AWSPTTTQY
j_call: TRBJ1-1; v_call: TRBV5-1; cdr3_aa: ASSTGNTEAF
j_call: TRBJ1-5; v_call: TRBV2; cdr3_aa: ASTRTGGSNQPQH
j_call: TRBJ1-1; v_call: TRBV6-2/TRBV6-3; cdr3_aa: ASSAPDRETEAF
j_call: TRBJ2-1; v_call: TRBV4-1; cdr3_aa: ASSQVNLVSYNEQF
j_call: TRBJ1-1; v_call: TRBV28; cdr3_aa: ASSSPGLHTEAF
j_call: TRBJ1-1; v_call: TRBV6-5; cdr3_aa: ASTPRAGVNTEAF
j_call: TRBJ1-2; v_call: TRBV4-2; cdr3_aa: ASSQGIGTGYGYT